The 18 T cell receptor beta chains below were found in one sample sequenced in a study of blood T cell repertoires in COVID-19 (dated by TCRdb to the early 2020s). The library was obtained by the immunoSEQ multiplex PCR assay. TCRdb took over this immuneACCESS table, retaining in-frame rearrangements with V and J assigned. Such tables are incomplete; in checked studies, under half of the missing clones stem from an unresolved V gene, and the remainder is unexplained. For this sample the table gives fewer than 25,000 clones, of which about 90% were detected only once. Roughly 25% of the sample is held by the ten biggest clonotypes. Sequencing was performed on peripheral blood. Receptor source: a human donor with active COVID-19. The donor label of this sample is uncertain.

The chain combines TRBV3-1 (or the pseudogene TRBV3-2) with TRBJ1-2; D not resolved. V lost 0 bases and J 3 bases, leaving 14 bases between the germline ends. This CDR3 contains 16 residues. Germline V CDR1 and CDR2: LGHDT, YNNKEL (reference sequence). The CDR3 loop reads CASSQDLRLADYGYTF. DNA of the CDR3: TGTGCCAGCAGCCAAGATCTCCGTTTGGCAGACTATGGCTACACCTTC.

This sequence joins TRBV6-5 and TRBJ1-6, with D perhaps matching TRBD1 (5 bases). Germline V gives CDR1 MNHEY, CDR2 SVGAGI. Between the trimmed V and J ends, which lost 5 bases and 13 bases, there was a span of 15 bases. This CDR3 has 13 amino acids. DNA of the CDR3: TGTGCCAGCAGTCGGGGGGGAAGTAGGCCCCTCCACTTT. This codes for CASSRGGSRPLHF.

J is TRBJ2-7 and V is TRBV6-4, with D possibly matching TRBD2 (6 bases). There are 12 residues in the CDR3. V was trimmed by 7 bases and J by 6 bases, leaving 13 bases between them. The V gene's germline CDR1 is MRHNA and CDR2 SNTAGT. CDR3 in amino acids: CASIAKGGEQYF. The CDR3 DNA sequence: TGTGCCAGCATCGCCAAGGGAGGCGAGCAGTACTTC.

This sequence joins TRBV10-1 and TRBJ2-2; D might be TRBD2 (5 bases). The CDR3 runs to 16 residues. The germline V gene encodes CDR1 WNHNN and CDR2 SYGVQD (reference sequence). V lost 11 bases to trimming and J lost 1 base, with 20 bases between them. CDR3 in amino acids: CARDPGAEENTGELFF. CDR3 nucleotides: TGCGCCCGCGACCCGGGCGCGGAGGAGAACACCGGGGAGCTGTTTTTT.

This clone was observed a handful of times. The CDR3 DNA reads as TGTGCCAGCAGCCCCCTGGCGGGGTCGAACACCGGGGAGCTGTTTTTT. Amino acid sequence: CASSPLAGSNTGELFF. The chain joins TRBV5-6 to TRBJ2-2; tentatively, D is TRBD2 (6 bases). From germline, CDR1 is SGHDT and CDR2 YYEEEE. This CDR3 is built from 16 residues. Trimming removed 4 bases at V and 0 bases at J, with 13 bases between.

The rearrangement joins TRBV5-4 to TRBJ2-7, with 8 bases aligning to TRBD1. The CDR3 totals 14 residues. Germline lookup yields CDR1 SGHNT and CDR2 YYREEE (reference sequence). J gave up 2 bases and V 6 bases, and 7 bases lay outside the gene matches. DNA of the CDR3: TGTGCCAGCACCTCGATGGGACAGGCCTACGAGCAGTACTTC. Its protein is CASTSMGQAYEQYF.

CDR3 DNA: TGTGCCAGCAGCCCTGCGGGACAGCGCTATGAGCAGTTCTTC. As protein: CASSPAGQRYEQFF. J is TRBJ2-1 and V is TRBV9; perhaps TRBD1 as D (7 bases). The V end was cut by 4 bases, the J end by 8 bases, with 16 bases between. CDR1 and CDR2 from the germline V gene are SGDLS and YYNGEE. The CDR3 has 14 residues.

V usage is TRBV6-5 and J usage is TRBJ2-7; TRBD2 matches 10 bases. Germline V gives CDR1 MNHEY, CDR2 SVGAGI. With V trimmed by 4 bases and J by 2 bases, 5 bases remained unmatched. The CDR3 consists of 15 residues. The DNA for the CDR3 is TGTGCCAGCAGTTCCGGGACTAGCGCTCCCTACGAGCAGTACTTC. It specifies CASSSGTSAPYEQYF.

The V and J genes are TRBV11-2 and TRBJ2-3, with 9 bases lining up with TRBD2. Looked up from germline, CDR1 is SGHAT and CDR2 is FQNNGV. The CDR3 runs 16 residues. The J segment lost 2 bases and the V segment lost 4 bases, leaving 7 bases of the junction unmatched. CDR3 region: CASSSIASGITDTQYF. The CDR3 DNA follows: TGTGCCAGCAGCTCAATTGCTAGCGGGATCACAGATACGCAGTATTTT.

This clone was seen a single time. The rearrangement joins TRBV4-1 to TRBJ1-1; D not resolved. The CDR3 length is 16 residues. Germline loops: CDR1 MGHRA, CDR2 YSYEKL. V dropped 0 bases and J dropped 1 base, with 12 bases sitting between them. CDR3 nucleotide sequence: TGCGCCAGCAGCCAAGACTCGGGTTTACGGAACACTGAAGCTTTCTTT. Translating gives CASSQDSGLRNTEAFF.

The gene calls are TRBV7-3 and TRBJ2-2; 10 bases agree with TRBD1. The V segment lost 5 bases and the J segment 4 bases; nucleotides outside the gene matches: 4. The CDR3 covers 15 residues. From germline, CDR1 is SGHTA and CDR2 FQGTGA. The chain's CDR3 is CASSPGTGATGELFF. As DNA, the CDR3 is TGTGCCAGCAGCCCCGGGACAGGGGCCACCGGGGAGCTGTTTTTT. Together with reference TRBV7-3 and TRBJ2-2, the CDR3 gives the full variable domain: GAGVSQTPSNKVTEKGKYVELRCDPISGHTALYWYRQSLGQGPEFLIYFQGTGAADDSGLPNDRFFAVRPEGSVSTLKIQRTERGDSAVYLCASSPGTGATGELFFGEGSRLTVL.

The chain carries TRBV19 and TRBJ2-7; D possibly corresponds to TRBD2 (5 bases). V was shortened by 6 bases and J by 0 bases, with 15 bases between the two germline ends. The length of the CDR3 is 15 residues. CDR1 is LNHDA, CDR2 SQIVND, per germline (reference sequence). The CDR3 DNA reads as TGTGCCAGTAGGGCTCCAGCGGCCGGCTCCTACGAGCAGTACTTC. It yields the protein CASRAPAAGSYEQYF.

This CDR3 is CASSQERVAKNIQYF. CDR3 in DNA: TGTGCCAGCAGCCAAGAACGCGTAGCCAAAAACATTCAGTACTTC. The chain recombines TRBV3-1 (or the pseudogene TRBV3-2) with TRBJ2-4, with D hard to call. The germline V and J ends were trimmed by 0 bases and 0 bases, with 6 bases remaining between them. Per the germline V gene, CDR1 is LGHDT and CDR2 is YNNKEL (reference sequence). This CDR3 is 15 amino acids long.

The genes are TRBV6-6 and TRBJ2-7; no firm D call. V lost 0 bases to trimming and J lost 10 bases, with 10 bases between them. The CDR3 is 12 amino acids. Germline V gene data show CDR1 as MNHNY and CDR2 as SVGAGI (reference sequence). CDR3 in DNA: TGTGCCAGCAGTTACTCATCGACATCTCAGTACTTC. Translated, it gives CASSYSSTSQYF.

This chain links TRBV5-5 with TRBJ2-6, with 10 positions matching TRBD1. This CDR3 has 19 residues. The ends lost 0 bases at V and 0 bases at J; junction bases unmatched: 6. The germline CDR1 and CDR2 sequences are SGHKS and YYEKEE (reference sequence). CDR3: CASSLAGTGAYSGANVLTF. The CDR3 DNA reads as TGTGCCAGCAGCTTGGCCGGGACAGGGGCGTACTCTGGGGCCAACGTCCTGACTTTC.

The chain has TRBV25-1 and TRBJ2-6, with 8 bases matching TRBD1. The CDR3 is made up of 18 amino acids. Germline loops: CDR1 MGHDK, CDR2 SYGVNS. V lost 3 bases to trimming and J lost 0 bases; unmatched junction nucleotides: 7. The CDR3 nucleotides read TGTGCCAGCAGTGACAGGGGGCGAAAAAGCTCTGGGGCCAACGTCCTGACTTTC. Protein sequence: CASSDRGRKSSGANVLTF.

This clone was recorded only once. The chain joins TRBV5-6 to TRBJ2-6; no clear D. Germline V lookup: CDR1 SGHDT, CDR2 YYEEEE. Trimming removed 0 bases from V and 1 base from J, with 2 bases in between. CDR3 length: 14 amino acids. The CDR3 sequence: CASSLASGANVLTF. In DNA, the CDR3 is TGTGCCAGCAGCTTGGCGTCTGGGGCCAACGTCCTGACTTTC.

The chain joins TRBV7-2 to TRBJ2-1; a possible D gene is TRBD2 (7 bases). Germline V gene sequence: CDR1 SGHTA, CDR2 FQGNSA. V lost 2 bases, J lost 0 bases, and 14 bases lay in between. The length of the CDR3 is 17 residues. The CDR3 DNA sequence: TGTGCCAGCAGCTTAAGGGGGGGGATCAGCTCCTACAATGAGCAGTTCTTC. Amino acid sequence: CASSLRGGISSYNEQFF.